The 8 T cell receptor beta chains below were found in one sample sequenced in a study of a mutant IDH1 vaccine in newly diagnosed glioma. The method was immunoSEQ multiplex PCR; TCRdb's version includes in-frame clones alone and lacks a portion of them. The table has tens of thousands of clones, 75% to 90% seen once. These TCRs are of unknown antigen specificity. Time point specified: week 47, end of study. With topical imiquimod, each dose of the vaccine consisted of 300 ug of mutant IDH1 20-mer peptide. This specimen consisted of PBMCs, obtained from a glioma patient whose treatment included an IDH1 peptide vaccine. Source of these receptors: a woman aged 45-65 years with glioma.

The rearrangement links TRBV10-2 to TRBJ2-7; D gene uncertain. The length of the CDR3 is 12 residues. CDR1 and CDR2 (germline): WSHSY, SAAADI. Trimming stripped 6 bases from V and 1 base from J, with 7 bases between. Here the CDR3 DNA reads TGCGCCAGCAGAGGTCTTTCCTACGAGCAGTACTTC. It codes for CASRGLSYEQYF.

The rearrangement links TRBV28 to TRBJ1-5, with D possibly being TRBD1 (6 bases). This CDR3 has 19 residues. Germline loops: CDR1 MDHEN, CDR2 SYDVKM. Trimming stripped 5 bases from V and 3 bases from J, with 26 bases between. The CDR3 DNA reads TGTGCCAGCAGTACATCACCTTATGCGGCAGGGGAGGACAATCAGCCCCAGCATTTT. Protein product: CASSTSPYAAGEDNQPQHF.

This clone was seen just once. The chain joins TRBV7-9 to TRBJ1-5; TRBD1 is a possible D gene (5 bases). CDR1 and CDR2 from the germline V gene are SEHNR and FQNEAQ (reference sequence). The CDR3 is 15 residues long. Trimming removed 5 bases from V and 2 bases from J, with 13 bases in between. The chain's CDR3 is CASSRTGAGNQPQHF. In DNA, the CDR3 is TGTGCCAGCAGCAGGACCGGGGCGGGCAATCAGCCCCAGCATTTT.

The chain has TRBV5-5 and TRBJ1-1, with D hard to call. The CDR3 extends over 14 amino acids. Trimming pared 2 bases from V and 4 bases from J, leaving 12 bases between. CDR1 is SGHKS, CDR2 YYEKEE, per germline (reference sequence). The CDR3 spells CASSFRGPSTEAFF. CDR3 nucleotide sequence: TGTGCCAGCAGCTTTCGAGGTCCGAGCACTGAAGCTTTCTTT.

CDR3 amino acids: CASSQKIGKPQHF. CDR3 DNA: TGCGCCAGCAGCCAGAAAATTGGGAAGCCCCAGCATTTT. The V gene is TRBV4-1, the J gene TRBJ1-5; D uncertain. Germline loops: CDR1 MGHRA, CDR2 YSYEKL. V lost 3 bases and J 8 bases, leaving 11 bases between the germline ends. The CDR3 runs 13 residues.

This clone has only a few counts. The chain employs TRBV19 and TRBJ2-7, with 9 nucleotides matching TRBD2. Germline assignment: CDR1 LNHDA and CDR2 SQIVND (reference sequence). This CDR3 spans 16 amino acids. J gave up 3 bases and V 1 base, and 7 bases lay outside the gene matches. DNA of the CDR3: TGTGCCAGTAGTATAGGGGCTAGCGGGGCGTACTACGAGCAGTACTTC. Protein sequence: CASSIGASGAYYEQYF.

The rearrangement joins TRBV30 to TRBJ1-3, with unresolved D. With 0 bases removed from V and 4 bases from J, the gap between germline ends came to 13 bases. Germline V gene data show CDR1 as GTSNPN and CDR2 as SVGIG (reference sequence). The CDR3 is 15 amino acids. The CDR3 region is CAWSVYKGGGNTIYF. The CDR3 DNA follows: TGTGCCTGGAGTGTTTATAAGGGAGGAGGAAACACCATATATTTT.

Here the CDR3 DNA reads TGTGCCAGCAGCTTAGTGGGGAGAGGAGTTGAAAAACTGTTTTTT. Protein product: CASSLVGRGVEKLFF. The genes are TRBV7-9 and TRBJ1-4; unclear D gene. The CDR3 is 15 amino acids. Trimming took 1 base from V and 7 from J, leaving 13 bases between them. Germline V gene lookup returns CDR1 SEHNR and CDR2 FQNEAQ (reference sequence).